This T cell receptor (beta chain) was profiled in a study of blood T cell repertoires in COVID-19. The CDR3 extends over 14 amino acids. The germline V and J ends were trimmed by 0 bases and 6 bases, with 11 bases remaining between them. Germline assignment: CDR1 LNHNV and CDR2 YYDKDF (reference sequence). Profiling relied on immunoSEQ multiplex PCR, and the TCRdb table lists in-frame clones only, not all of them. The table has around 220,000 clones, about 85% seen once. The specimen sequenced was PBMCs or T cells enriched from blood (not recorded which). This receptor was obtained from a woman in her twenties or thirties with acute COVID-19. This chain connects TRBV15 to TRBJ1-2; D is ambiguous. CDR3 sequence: CATSRDFGRDGYTF. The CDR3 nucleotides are TGTGCCACCAGCAGAGACTTTGGGAGGGATGGCTACACCTTC.